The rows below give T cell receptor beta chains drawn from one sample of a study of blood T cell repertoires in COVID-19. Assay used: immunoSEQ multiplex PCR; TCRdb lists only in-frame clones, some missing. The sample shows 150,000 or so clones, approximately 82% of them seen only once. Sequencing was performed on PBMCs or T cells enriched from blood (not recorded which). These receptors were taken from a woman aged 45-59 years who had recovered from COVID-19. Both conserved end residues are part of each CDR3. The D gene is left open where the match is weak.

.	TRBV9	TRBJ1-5	CASSVGGISWPQHF	TGTGCCAGCAGCGTAGGAGGGATCAGTTGGCCCCAGCATTTT
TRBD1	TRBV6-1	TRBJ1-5	CASSDGTGNIQPQHF	TGTGCCAGCAGTGACGGGACAGGGAACATTCAGCCCCAGCATTTT
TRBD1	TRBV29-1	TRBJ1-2	CSVEARTGEDYGYTF	TGCAGCGTTGAAGCCCGGACAGGGGAGGACTATGGCTACACCTTC
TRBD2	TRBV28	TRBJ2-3	CASSSGGQTDTQYF	TGTGCCAGCAGTAGCGGGGGGCAGACAGATACGCAGTATTTT
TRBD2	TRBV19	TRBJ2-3	CASSPLSSGGSTDTQYF	TGTGCCAGTAGTCCCCTTAGCTCGGGGGGAAGCACAGATACGCAGTATTTT
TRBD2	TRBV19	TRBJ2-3	CASSLTSGGPNTQYF	TGTGCCAGTAGTTTGACTAGCGGGGGCCCAAATACGCAGTATTTT
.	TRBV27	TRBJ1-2	CASSWAGMDYGYTF	TGTGCCAGCAGTTGGGCAGGGATGGACTATGGCTACACCTTC
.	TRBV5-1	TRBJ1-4	CASSQDSTNEKLFF	TGCGCCAGCAGCCAGGACAGCACTAATGAAAAACTGTTTTTT
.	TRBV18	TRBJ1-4	CASSPPKGGANEKLFF	TGTGCCAGCTCACCACCAAAGGGAGGGGCTAATGAAAAACTGTTTTTT
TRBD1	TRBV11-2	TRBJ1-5	CASSLDRGSNQPQHF	TGTGCCAGCAGCTTAGACAGGGGGAGCAATCAGCCCCAGCATTTT
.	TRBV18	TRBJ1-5	CASRRAGMDQPQHF	TGTGCCAGCCGGAGGGCGGGAATGGATCAGCCCCAGCATTTT